This T cell receptor beta chain was recovered during a study of blood T cell repertoires in COVID-19. Here immunoSEQ multiplex PCR was the method, and the copy in TCRdb shows in-frame clones only, minus some. Of 77,000 or so clones detected, more than 80% appear once; the ten largest clones hold over 4.5%. Germline V CDR1 and CDR2: KGHDR, SFDVKD. This CDR3 has 14 amino acids. V was trimmed by 6 bases and J by 4 bases, leaving 15 bases between them. The sequencing input was peripheral blood. The clonotype was recovered from a man of 80 years or more with acute or convalescent COVID-19. The chain uses TRBV24-1 and TRBJ2-7, with D unclear. CDR3 bases: TGTGCCACCAGTACTAACACATACCCATACGAGCAGTACTTC. Amino acids: CATSTNTYPYEQYF.